These T cell receptor beta chains were read from a single sample in a study of regulatory T cells in long-lasting Graves disease. TCRdb used MiXCR to reprocess the multiplex PCR reads, holding one entry per CDR3 protein. This table has 530,000 or so distinct CDR3 sequences, approximately 13% appearing once. This sample was also put to use in a study of T cells in Graves' hyperthyroidism and ophthalmopathy.

The material sequenced was peripheral blood mononuclear cells (PBMCs), taken at new diagnosis, from a patient treated with antithyroid drugs. The receptors were gathered from a man in his thirties or forties with Graves disease. The CDR3 runs from the conserved cysteine through the conserved F or W. D genes are given only for firm matches. Clone size is shown for a subset of rows, as once, few, many or a class of expanded clone.

many,TRBV11-2,TRBD2,TRBJ2-5,TGTGCCAGCAGCCAGGGACTAGCCGAAGAGACCCAGTACTTC,CASSQGLAEETQYF
many,TRBV20-1,.,TRBJ2-3,TGCAGTGCTAGTAATAACGTGAGGGCCGCCACAGATACGCAGTATTTT,CSASNNVRAATDTQYF
many,TRBV12-3/TRBV12-4,.,TRBJ1-2,TGTGCCAGCAGCTTAAGGGACTATGGCTACACCTTC,CASSLRDYGYTF
many,TRBV25-1,.,TRBJ1-2,TGTGCCAGCAGTGAACACGAGAACTATGGCTACACCTTC,CASSEHENYGYTF
.,TRBV20-1,.,TRBJ2-7,TGCAGTGCTAGAGACAGCCGAAACTACGAGCAGTACTTC,CSARDSRNYEQYF
many,TRBV7-2,TRBD2,TRBJ2-1,TGTGCCAGCAGCCGATGGTCGGGACTAGCGGAAAATGAGCAGTTCTTC,CASSRWSGLAENEQFF
many,TRBV29-1,TRBD2,TRBJ2-7,TGCAGCGTTGTGACTAGCGTCTACGAGCAGTACTTC,CSVVTSVYEQYF
many,TRBV29-1,TRBD1,TRBJ1-1,TGCAGCGTCCATAGGGACAGGGCTGAAGCTTTCTTT,CSVHRDRAEAFF
few,TRBV19,.,TRBJ1-3,TGTGCCAGTAGGCGGGACGGCTCCTCTGGAAACACCATATATTTT,CASRRDGSSGNTIYF
few,TRBV7-3,.,TRBJ2-2,TGTGCCAGCACCTCCGCCCCTTCGGCCGGGGAGCTGTTTTTT,CASTSAPSAGELFF
many,TRBV12-3/TRBV12-4,.,TRBJ2-7,TGTGCCAGCAGTTTTCACAACTACGAGCAGTACTTC,CASSFHNYEQYF
many,TRBV12-3/TRBV12-4,TRBD2,TRBJ2-1,TGTGCCAGCAGTTCAAGCGGGAGGGGCGCGGTTGAGCAGTTCTTC,CASSSSGRGAVEQFF
.,TRBV5-8,TRBD2,TRBJ2-1,TGTGCCAGCAGCGCTACACCCTGGGTTGCGGGGGGAAACAATGAGCAGTTCTTC,CASSATPWVAGGNNEQFF
many,TRBV5-1,TRBD2,TRBJ2-3,TGCGCCAGTCTAGCGGGAGGGCCGCAAGATACGCAGTATTTT,CASLAGGPQDTQYF
many,TRBV27,.,TRBJ2-7,TGTGCCAGCAGGGCGGGTCCAGGCCCCGAGCAGTACTTC,CASRAGPGPEQYF
many,TRBV5-1,TRBD2,TRBJ2-1,TGCGCCAGCAGCTTGGGGACTAGCCACAATGAGCAGTTCTTC,CASSLGTSHNEQFF
.,TRBV3-1,.,TRBJ2-7,TGTGCCAGCAGCCAAACGACAGGTTCTGGCTACGAGCAGTACTTC,CASSQTTGSGYEQYF
.,TRBV19,TRBD2,TRBJ2-2,TGTGCCAGTTTAGCGGGAGGGCCCCCCACCGGGGAGCTGTTTTTT,CASLAGGPPTGELFF
many,TRBV20-1,.,TRBJ2-5,TGCAGTGCTATTAATCAGGGGGGGAGTGCGGAGACCCAGTACTTC,CSAINQGGSAETQYF
many,TRBV5-1,.,TRBJ2-7,TGCGCCAGCAGCTACACGACGGCCTACGAGCAGTACTTC,CASSYTTAYEQYF
many,TRBV9,.,TRBJ1-1,TGTGCCAGCAGCGCGAGCCAAGACGGGTCGGCTTTCTTT,CASSASQDGSAFF
many,TRBV12-5,.,TRBJ2-2,TGTGCTAGTGGTTTGGTACTAAGTAGAGTTAACACCGGGGAGCTGTTTTTT,CASGLVLSRVNTGELFF
.,TRBV3-1,.,TRBJ2-1,TGTGCCAGCAGCCCAACCCTTAGTGAGAGGAATGAGCAGTTCTTC,CASSPTLSERNEQFF
many,TRBV10-1,.,TRBJ2-7,TGCGCCAGCAGTGCCAGGGAGTCCTACGAGCAGTACTTC,CASSARESYEQYF
.,TRBV5-6,.,TRBJ2-7,TGTGCCAGCATCGTCCTTAGTAGCGGACCCTACGAGCAGTACTTC,CASIVLSSGPYEQYF
.,TRBV9,.,TRBJ1-3,TGTGCCAGCAGCGTACGAGCCCAAATTGGGGAGTCTGGAAACACCATATATTTT,CASSVRAQIGESGNTIYF
.,TRBV5-6,.,TRBJ2-5,TGTGCCACGTGCATAGGGAGAGAAGAGACCCAGTACTTC,CATCIGREETQYF
many,TRBV29-1,.,TRBJ2-2,TGCAGCGTTGAAGGCAGGGCGGACACCGGGGAGCTGTTTTTT,CSVEGRADTGELFF
.,TRBV29-1,TRBD1,TRBJ2-7,TGCAGCGCCGTCTCGGACAGGGCTGACTACGAGCAGTACTTC,CSAVSDRADYEQYF
many,TRBV27,.,TRBJ1-1,TGTGCCAGCAGCTTCGTCATGAACACTGAAGCTTTCTTT,CASSFVMNTEAFF
.,TRBV7-2,TRBD2,TRBJ2-1,TGTGCCAGCAGCTTAGGACTAGCGGAAACCGACATGGTCTTC,CASSLGLAETDMVF
many,TRBV12-3/TRBV12-4,.,TRBJ2-2,TGTGCCAGCAGTCCCGGACAGGGAGGGACCGGGGAGCTGTTTTTT,CASSPGQGGTGELFF
many,TRBV29-1,.,TRBJ2-5,TGCAGCGTTTCGGGGACCCAGTACTTC,CSVSGTQYF
.,TRBV6-1,TRBD2,TRBJ2-4,TGTGCCAGCAGTCCTGGACTAGCGGGAGTGGGAGCCAAAAACATTCAGTACTTC,CASSPGLAGVGAKNIQYF
many,TRBV5-1,.,TRBJ1-1,TGCGCCAGCAGCGCCCGTTCTTTGGGTATGAACACTGAAGCTTTCTTT,CASSARSLGMNTEAFF
.,TRBV20-1,.,TRBJ2-1,TGCAGTGCTAACGACCCCGGTACTACAAGCTCCTACAATGAGCAGTTCTTC,CSANDPGTTSSYNEQFF
many,TRBV7-9,TRBD1,TRBJ2-1,TGTGCCAGCAGCCCCCAACCCCGGGACAGGGGCGGCAATGAGCAGTTCTTC,CASSPQPRDRGGNEQFF
many,TRBV12-5,.,TRBJ2-1,TGTGCTAGTGGTAATTCGGGGGGCCGGGATGAGCAGTTCTTC,CASGNSGGRDEQFF
many,TRBV6-1,TRBD1,TRBJ2-3,TGTGCCAGCAGTGATCCCCCGGGACAGGGACCAGATACGCAGTATTTT,CASSDPPGQGPDTQYF
many,TRBV18,TRBD1,TRBJ1-5,TGTGCCAGCAGCCCGACAGGGGTTAGCAATCAGCCCCAGCATTTT,CASSPTGVSNQPQHF
many,TRBV12-3/TRBV12-4,.,TRBJ2-5,TGTGCCAGCAGTTCTCTATACAGTCTATCGAAGACCCAGTACTTC,CASSSLYSLSKTQYF
.,TRBV27,TRBD1,TRBJ1-2,TGTGCCAGCAGTTTAAATAACAGGGGGGTGGATGGCTACACCTTC,CASSLNNRGVDGYTF
many,TRBV5-1,.,TRBJ2-2,TGCGCCAGCAGCTTGGACCAGAACACCGGGGAGCTGTTTTTT,CASSLDQNTGELFF
many,TRBV6-1,TRBD1,TRBJ1-2,TGTGCCAGCAGCTTACACACAGGGGCAAGCTATGGCTACACCTTC,CASSLHTGASYGYTF
many,TRBV2,.,TRBJ1-4,TGTGCCAGCAGTAAGGGCGGAAAACTGTTTTTT,CASSKGGKLFF
many,TRBV27,TRBD2,TRBJ2-4,TGTGCCAGCAGTTTATTGCTAGCGGGAGGTGGAAACATTCAGTACTTC,CASSLLLAGGGNIQYF
.,TRBV6-1,.,TRBJ2-6,TGTGCCAGCAGTCTATCCCCCCCTGGGGCCAACGTCCTGACTTTC,CASSLSPPGANVLTF
many,TRBV2,TRBD1,TRBJ2-2,TGTGCCAGCAATAAAAGGACAGGAATTACCGGGGAGCTGTTTTTT,CASNKRTGITGELFF
many,TRBV27,TRBD1,TRBJ1-5,TGTGCCAGCAGTCCCCAGGGACAGGGGTTGGGTCAGCCCCAGCATTTT,CASSPQGQGLGQPQHF
many,TRBV20-1,.,TRBJ2-7,TGCAGTGCTATGCCGAGCTCCTACGAGCAGTACTTC,CSAMPSSYEQYF
few,TRBV24-1,.,TRBJ1-5,TGTGCCACCAGTGTTACAGGGAATCAGCCCCAGCATTTT,CATSVTGNQPQHF
many,TRBV20-1,.,TRBJ2-3,TGCAGTGCTAGATCCCTCAGGGACGCTAGCACAGATACGCAGTATTTT,CSARSLRDASTDTQYF